The 19 T cell receptor beta chains given below trace back to one sample, sequenced in a study of T cell clones after liver transplantation. Data came from immunoSEQ multiplex PCR; TCRdb stores just in-frame clones and leaves some out. The sample lists more than 20,000 clones; about 83% were seen once. The source was CD8+ T cells from blood, collected less than 70 months after liver transplant. The receptors derive from a human patient who received a liver transplant. Some T cells may have originated in the graft donor.

The J gene is TRBJ2-1, the V gene TRBV19, with D perhaps matching TRBD1 (5 bases). Germline values: CDR1 LNHDA, CDR2 SQIVND (reference sequence). The CDR3 spans 15 residues. With 1 base removed from V and 6 bases from J, the gap between germline ends came to 13 bases. This CDR3 reads CASSIGQWKGNEQFF. CDR3 nucleotide sequence: TGTGCCAGTAGTATAGGACAGTGGAAGGGCAATGAGCAGTTCTTC. The full variable domain, rest sourced from reference TRBV19 and TRBJ2-1, is DGGITQSPKYLFRKEGQNVTLSCEQNLNHDAMYWYRQDPGQGLRLIYYSQIVNDFQKGDIAEGYSVSREKKESFPLTVTSAQKNPTAFYLCASSIGQWKGNEQFFGPGTRLTVL.

This clone occurred once. This chain links TRBV6-5 with TRBJ1-2; 7 bases agree with TRBD1. Losses at the gene ends were 4 bases for V and 6 bases for J; bases not matched to a gene: 11. CDR1 and CDR2 from the germline V gene are MNHEY and SVGAGI. This CDR3 has 15 residues. This CDR3 reads CASSSYLTGTDGYTF. CDR3 in DNA: TGTGCCAGCAGTTCGTACCTCACCGGGACAGATGGCTACACCTTC.

V gene TRBV13 combines with J gene TRBJ1-1; 9 bases match TRBD1. V dropped 2 bases and J dropped 1; count of bases not matched to a gene: 8. The CDR3 length is 17 residues. The germline gives CDR1 PRHDT, CDR2 FYEKMQ (reference sequence). The CDR3 here is CASSLITGGAGNTEAFF. The DNA for the CDR3 is TGTGCCAGCAGCTTAATAACAGGGGGCGCCGGGAACACTGAAGCTTTCTTT.

This chain links TRBV11-2 with TRBJ2-1, with 8 bases lining up with TRBD1. J gave up 5 bases and V 5 bases, and 8 bases lay outside the gene matches. Per the germline V gene, CDR1 is SGHAT and CDR2 is FQNNGV. The CDR3 is made up of 15 amino acids. DNA for the CDR3: TGTGCCAGCAGCACGTGGACAGGGAAAAACAATGAGCAGTTCTTC. Amino acid sequence: CASSTWTGKNNEQFF.

This rearrangement joins TRBV4-1 to TRBJ2-1; TRBD2 aligns across 7 bases. V lost 4 bases and J lost 4; bases outside the gene matches: 10. CDR1 is MGHRA, CDR2 YSYEKL, per germline. The CDR3 runs to 16 residues. The CDR3 region is CASSPMERGGYNEQFF. The CDR3 DNA reads TGCGCCAGCAGCCCCATGGAGCGGGGAGGTTACAATGAGCAGTTCTTC.

This clone was detected only a few times. The sample carries other DNA sequences with the same CDR3. V usage is TRBV4-1 and J usage is TRBJ1-6, with a weak D call TRBD1 (5 bases). V was shortened by 1 base and J by 9 bases, with 10 bases between the two germline ends. This CDR3 comprises 14 residues. Germline V CDR1 and CDR2: MGHRA, YSYEKL. This CDR3 is CASSQAGGGSPLHF. The CDR3 nucleotides read TGCGCCAGCAGCCAAGCGGGGGGAGGTTCACCCCTCCACTTT.

The chain employs TRBV27 and TRBJ2-2; TRBD2 is a possible D gene (5 bases). CDR3 length: 12 residues. The germline V gene encodes CDR1 MNHEY and CDR2 SMNVEV (reference sequence). V lost 10 bases and J 0 bases, leaving 6 bases between the germline ends. The CDR3 bases are TGTGCCACCGGGGCGAACACCGGGGAGCTGTTTTTT. It codes for CATGANTGELFF.

The chain is built from TRBV27 and TRBJ1-5; D perhaps matches TRBD1 (6 bases). CDR3 length: 13 amino acids. Trimming took off 6 bases at V and 7 bases at J, with 13 bases between the two ends. Germline V lookup: CDR1 MNHEY, CDR2 SMNVEV (reference sequence). CDR3 residues: CASSNTGRQPQHF. Here the CDR3 DNA reads TGTGCCAGCAGCAATACAGGGAGACAGCCCCAGCATTTT.

V is TRBV4-1 and J is TRBJ1-5; D is ambiguous. Germline CDR1 is MGHRA and CDR2 is YSYEKL. The V end was cut by 0 bases, the J end by 3 bases, with 9 bases between. The CDR3 contains 15 residues. As DNA, the CDR3 is TGCGCCAGCAGCCAAGAGGGAGGGCTCAATCAGCCCCAGCATTTT. Its translation is CASSQEGGLNQPQHF.

V usage is TRBV5-6 and J usage is TRBJ1-2; D uncertain. This CDR3 comprises 14 residues. Germline CDR1 and CDR2: SGHDT and YYEEEE. Trimming stripped 0 bases from V and 6 bases from J, with 12 bases between. DNA of the CDR3: TGTGCCAGCAGCTTGGCTGGGGAAGGGCATGGCTACACCTTC. Amino acids: CASSLAGEGHGYTF.

The chain is built from TRBV21-1 and TRBJ2-6; the table gives TRBD1 as D, unverified against the DNA. TRBV21-1 is a pseudogene locus. The CDR3 runs to 18 residues. The CDR3 nucleotides are TGTGCCAGCAGCAAAAATAGGGACAGGGGGGCTGGGGCCAACGTCCTGACTTTC. It specifies CASSKNRDRGAGANVLTF.

This sequence joins TRBV19 and TRBJ2-3; D is perhaps TRBD2 (7 bases). V lost 2 bases and J 6 bases, leaving 15 bases between the germline ends. The CDR3 covers 15 residues. Germline V lookup: CDR1 LNHDA, CDR2 SQIVND (reference sequence). The CDR3, as DNA: TGTGCCAGTAGTATAATCGGGGGGCCCGGGGATACGCAGTATTTT. Amino acids: CASSIIGGPGDTQYF.

The gene calls are TRBV5-7 and TRBJ1-1; D is ambiguous. TRBV5-7 is an ORF; its function is uncertain. Trimming left V 5 bases short and J 1 base short, with 9 bases between. The CDR3 runs 13 residues. CDR3 in amino acids: CASRFGGNTEAFF. DNA for the CDR3: TGTGCCAGCAGGTTCGGCGGGAACACTGAAGCTTTCTTT.

The chain employs TRBV6-5 and TRBJ1-5; 8 nucleotides match TRBD1. There are 15 residues in the CDR3. Germline trimming cut 6 bases from V and 6 bases from J; bases unmatched to any gene: 10. Germline-derived CDR1 and CDR2 are MNHEY and SVGAGI. The CDR3: CASSLGTGGVQPQHF. The DNA of the CDR3 is TGTGCCAGCAGCCTTGGGACAGGAGGTGTTCAGCCCCAGCATTTT.

J is TRBJ2-3 and V is TRBV27; 15 nucleotides match TRBD2. The CDR3 contains 19 residues. Germline trimming cut 3 bases from V and 0 bases from J; bases unmatched to any gene: 7. The germline CDR1 and CDR2 sequences are MNHEY and SMNVEV (reference sequence). The CDR3 loop is CASSFVGLAGGSSTDTQYF. The CDR3 bases are TGTGCCAGCAGTTTTGTGGGACTAGCGGGGGGCTCTAGCACAGATACGCAGTATTTT.

The chain joins TRBV4-1 to TRBJ1-2; D is undetermined. V was trimmed by 1 base and J by 2 bases, leaving 11 bases between them. CDR1 is MGHRA, CDR2 YSYEKL, per germline. The CDR3 has 15 residues. CDR3 nucleotides: TGCGCCAGCAGCCAAGCCTGGGCCTCCAACTATGGCTACACCTTC. Translated: CASSQAWASNYGYTF.

The chain is built from TRBV14 and TRBJ1-1; D is unclear. The CDR3 runs 12 residues. V was pared by 0 bases and J by 6 bases, with 5 bases between. Germline lookup yields CDR1 SGHDN and CDR2 FVKESK. The chain's CDR3 is CASSQEGSEAFF. In DNA, the CDR3 is TGTGCCAGCAGCCAAGAGGGGTCTGAAGCTTTCTTT.

This clone was counted between two and nine times. The rearrangement links TRBV7-9 to TRBJ2-2; D is undetermined. The V and J ends lost 11 bases and 1 base respectively, with 20 bases between them. Germline CDR1 SEHNR, CDR2 FQNEAQ (reference sequence). The CDR3 is made up of 16 amino acids. The CDR3 sequence: CAGVSGSEMNTGELFF. DNA for the CDR3: TGTGCCGGGGTCTCTGGATCGGAGATGAACACCGGGGAGCTGTTTTTT. Looking up the rest from reference TRBV7-9 and TRBJ2-2 gives the full variable domain: DTGVSQNPRHKITKRGQNVTFRCDPISEHNRLYWYRQTLGQGPEFLTYFQNEAQLEKSRLLSDRFSAERPKGSFSTLEIQRTEQGDSAMYLCAGVSGSEMNTGELFFGEGSRLTVL.

The J gene is TRBJ2-3, the V gene TRBV18, with TRBD2 matching over 10 bases. The V gene end was trimmed by 3 bases and the J gene end by 6 bases; junction bases not matched to a gene: 12. CDR1 is KGHSH and CDR2 is LQKENI in the germline V gene. CDR3 length: 17 amino acids. The DNA of the CDR3 is TGTGCCAGCTCACCTGCAAATAGCGGGGGGCAACACGATACGCAGTATTTT. Translated, it gives CASSPANSGGQHDTQYF.